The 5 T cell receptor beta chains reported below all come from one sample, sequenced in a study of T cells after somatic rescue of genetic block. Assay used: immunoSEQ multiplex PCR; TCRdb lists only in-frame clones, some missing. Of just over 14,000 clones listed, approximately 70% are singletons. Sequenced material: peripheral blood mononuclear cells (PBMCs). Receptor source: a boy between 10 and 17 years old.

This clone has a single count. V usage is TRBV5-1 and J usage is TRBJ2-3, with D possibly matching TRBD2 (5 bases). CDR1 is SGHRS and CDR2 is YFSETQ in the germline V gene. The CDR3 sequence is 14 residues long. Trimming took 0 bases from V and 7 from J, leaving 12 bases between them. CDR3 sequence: CASSLEGGGNTQYF. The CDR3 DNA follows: TGCGCCAGCAGCTTGGAAGGTGGAGGAAATACGCAGTATTTT. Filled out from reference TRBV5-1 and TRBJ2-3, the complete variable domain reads KAGVTQTPRYLIKTRGQQVTLSCSPISGHRSVSWYQQTPGQGLQFLFEYFSETQRNKGNFPGRFSGRQFSNSRSEMNVSTLELGDSALYLCASSLEGGGNTQYFGPGTRLTVL.

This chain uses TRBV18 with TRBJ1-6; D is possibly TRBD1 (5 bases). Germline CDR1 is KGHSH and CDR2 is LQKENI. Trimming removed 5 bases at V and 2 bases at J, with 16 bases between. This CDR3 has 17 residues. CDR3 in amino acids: CASSARDGGPYNSPLHF. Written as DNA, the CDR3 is TGTGCCAGCTCAGCCCGGGACGGAGGTCCCTATAATTCACCCCTCCACTTT.

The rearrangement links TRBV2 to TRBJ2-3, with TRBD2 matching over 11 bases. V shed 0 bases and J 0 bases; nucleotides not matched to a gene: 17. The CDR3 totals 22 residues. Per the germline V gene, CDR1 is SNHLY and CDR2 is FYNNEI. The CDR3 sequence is CASSEALIGALGTSGSTDTQYF. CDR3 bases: TGTGCCAGCAGTGAAGCGCTTATCGGAGCCTTGGGGACTAGCGGTAGCACAGATACGCAGTATTTT.

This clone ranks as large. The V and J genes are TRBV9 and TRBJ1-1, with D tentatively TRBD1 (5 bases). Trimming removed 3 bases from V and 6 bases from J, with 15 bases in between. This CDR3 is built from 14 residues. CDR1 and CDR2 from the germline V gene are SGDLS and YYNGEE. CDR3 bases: TGTGCCAGCAGCGCCGTTGGGGGTGCGGCTGAAGCTTTCTTT. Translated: CASSAVGGAAEAFF.

The CDR3 DNA reads TGTGCCATCAGTGGTGAGGGGACAGGCTCCTACGAGCAGTACTTC. Protein: CAISGEGTGSYEQYF. The chain has TRBV10-3 and TRBJ2-7; the match to TRBD1 covers 8 bases. The V and J ends lost 4 bases and 0 bases, in that order; junction bases with no gene match: 5. Germline loops: CDR1 ENHRY, CDR2 SYGVKD. The CDR3 length is 15 residues.